This entry lists 20 T cell receptor beta chains sequenced from one sample in a study. TCRdb itself ran the RT-PCR reads through MiXCR, one entry per CDR3 protein. Of about 680,000 distinct CDR3 sequences listed, 14% are singletons. Specimen: memory CD4+ T cells from blood. Every receptor here comes from a female donor in good health, serving as a healthy control.

The chain couples TRBV19 to TRBJ2-2; possibly TRBD2 for D (6 bases). The CDR3 extends over 14 amino acids. The V gene's germline CDR1 is LNHDA and CDR2 SQIVND (reference sequence). With 4 bases removed from V and 3 bases from J, the gap between germline ends came to 9 bases. CDR3 in amino acids: CASSSGMDTGELFF. The CDR3 DNA follows: TGTGCCAGTAGTAGCGGGATGGACACCGGGGAGCTGTTTTTT.

Of note for this clonotype: At one end the junction does not follow the germline gene, possibly because of a read error. The gene calls are TRBV6-1 and TRBJ2-7; D unclear. Germline CDR1 reads MNHNS; CDR2 reads SASEGT. The CDR3 loop spans 11 amino acids. This chain's CDR3 is CARSAGYEQYF. CDR3 DNA sequence: TGTGCCAGGAGTGCTGGGTACGAGCAGTACTTC.

At least ten counts were recorded for this clonotype. The V gene is TRBV12-3 or TRBV12-4, the J gene TRBJ1-5, with 9 bases fitting TRBD1. Trimming at V came to 6 bases and at J to 6 bases, leaving 9 bases not matched to a gene. The CDR3 contains 15 residues. In nucleotides, the CDR3 is TGTGCCAGCAGCCCTCGGACAGGGGCAATTCAGCCCCAGCATTTT. It is translated as CASSPRTGAIQPQHF.

This clonotype has ten or more counts. The chain couples TRBV6-6 to TRBJ2-1; 8 bases are a match to TRBD1. The CDR3 has 17 amino acids. The V gene end was trimmed by 8 bases and the J gene end by 5 bases; junction bases not matched to a gene: 17. CDR1 is MNHNY, CDR2 SVGAGI, per germline (reference sequence). The CDR3 DNA sequence: TGTGCCAGCCTTGGACAGGGAACGCTGGGGAAAGACAATGAGCAGTTCTTC. Protein product: CASLGQGTLGKDNEQFF.

A few counts support this clonotype. In nucleotides, the CDR3 is TGTGCCATCAGTGGTCAACCGGACAGGGGAGCTTTCTTT. It codes for CAISGQPDRGAFF. This chain uses TRBV10-3 with TRBJ1-1; 9 positions match TRBD1. CDR3 length: 13 amino acids. The junction had 7 bases not matched to a gene; V was cut back by 4 bases and J by 10 bases. Germline-derived CDR1 and CDR2 are ENHRY and SYGVKD.

This clonotype was counted a few times. The chain is built from TRBV12-3 or TRBV12-4 and TRBJ1-3, with D hard to call. The V and J ends lost 7 bases and 0 bases respectively, with 10 bases between them. The CDR3 spans 14 residues. The CDR3 region is CASTSFGSGNTIYF. CDR3 DNA: TGTGCCAGCACCTCGTTTGGCTCTGGAAACACCATATATTTT.

The chain links TRBV20-1 to TRBJ1-2, with D tentatively TRBD1 (6 bases). The CDR3 totals 13 residues. V lost 5 bases, J lost 6 bases, and 16 bases lay in between. The germline V gene has CDR1 DFQATT and CDR2 SNEGSKA (reference sequence). The CDR3 spells CSAGGGEINGYTF. The CDR3 DNA sequence: TGCAGTGCTGGGGGCGGGGAAATAAATGGCTACACCTTC.

This clonotype has only a few counts. The V and J genes are TRBV5-1 and TRBJ2-7; a weak D match, TRBD1 (7 bases). Germline V gene lookup returns CDR1 SGHRS and CDR2 YFSETQ. CDR3 length: 14 residues. V was clipped by 4 bases and J by 3 bases, with 14 bases between them. As DNA, the CDR3 is TGCGCCAGCAGCACGGGGGACAGCTTCTACGAGCAGTACTTC. Translating gives CASSTGDSFYEQYF.

In its sample, this clonotype was seen once. This sequence joins TRBV4-1 and TRBJ1-2, with 7 bases aligning to TRBD1. The CDR3 sequence is 16 residues long. V trimming: 2 bases; J trimming: 2 bases; junction bases outside the gene matches: 8. Germline assignment: CDR1 MGHRA and CDR2 YSYEKL. The chain's CDR3 is CASSQRQGMNNYGYTF. The CDR3 DNA follows: TGCGCCAGCAGCCAAAGACAGGGAATGAACAACTATGGCTACACCTTC.

This clonotype was seen ten or more times. The chain carries TRBV20-1 and TRBJ2-5; maybe TRBD1 (6 bases). This CDR3 spans 13 amino acids. V dropped 6 bases and J dropped 2 bases, with 13 bases sitting between them. Germline CDR1 and CDR2: DFQATT and SNEGSKA (reference sequence). The CDR3 DNA sequence: TGCAGTGCCACCGTAGGGGGTCAAGAGACCCAGTACTTC. Translating it yields CSATVGGQETQYF.

This clonotype was detected only a few times. The V call is TRBV4-1, the J call TRBJ1-5; TRBD1 is a possible D gene (6 bases). CDR3 size: 15 residues. Trimming took off 2 bases at V and 7 bases at J, with 15 bases between the two ends. Looked up from germline, CDR1 is MGHRA and CDR2 is YSYEKL. The CDR3 loop is CASSQFGRGDQPQHF. CDR3 sequence (DNA): TGCGCCAGCAGCCAATTTGGCAGGGGCGACCAGCCCCAGCATTTT.

This chain connects TRBV27 to TRBJ1-1, with 9 nucleotides matching TRBD1. This CDR3 is built from 16 residues. The germline V gene has CDR1 MNHEY and CDR2 SMNVEV (reference sequence). V was clipped by 4 bases and J by 5 bases; unmatched bases: 11. In DNA form, the CDR3 reads TGTGCCAGCAGTTCGTCGGGACAGGGTCGATGGACTGAAGCTTTCTTT. It specifies CASSSSGQGRWTEAFF.

The chain links TRBV3-1 to TRBJ2-1; 12 positions match TRBD2. Germline-derived CDR1 and CDR2 are LGHDT and YNNKEL (reference sequence). J was trimmed by 7 bases and V by 3 bases; bases with no gene match: 7. The CDR3 is 16 residues long. The CDR3 here is CASSQSSGRAGNEQFF. The CDR3 DNA reads TGTGCCAGCAGCCAGTCTAGCGGGAGGGCTGGGAATGAGCAGTTCTTC.

This rearrangement joins TRBV7-8 to TRBJ2-7; tentatively, D is TRBD1 (6 bases). This CDR3 is 14 amino acids long. Germline V gives CDR1 SGHVS, CDR2 FQNEAQ. The ends were cut back, 4 bases at V and 7 bases at J, with 17 bases in the middle. CDR3 DNA sequence: TGTGCCAGCAGCTCAGGGGTCTACTCCAGGGAGCAGTACTTC. It is translated as CASSSGVYSREQYF.

The chain recombines TRBV5-6 with TRBJ2-6; D might be TRBD1 (6 bases). Germline V gives CDR1 SGHDT, CDR2 YYEEEE. The CDR3 length is 16 residues. V gave up 0 bases and J gave up 4 bases, with 11 bases separating them. The CDR3: CASSLGGPTGANVLTF. As DNA, the CDR3 is TGTGCCAGCAGCTTGGGGGGGCCCACCGGGGCCAACGTCCTGACTTTC. Full variable domain (outside the CDR3, taken from reference TRBV5-6 and TRBJ2-6): DAGVTQSPTHLIKTRGQQVTLRCSPKSGHDTVSWYQQALGQGPQFIFQYYEEEERQRGNFPDRFSGHQFPNYSSELNVNALLLGDSALYLCASSLGGPTGANVLTFGAGSRLTVL.

The chain employs TRBV18 and TRBJ1-1; 8 nucleotides agree with TRBD1. The CDR3 is 16 residues long. Per germline, CDR1 KGHSH and CDR2 LQKENI. V gave up 1 base and J gave up 2 bases; unmatched junction bases: 6. The CDR3 DNA follows: TGTGCCAGCTCACCACGTCAGGGGGCGGATAACACTGAAGCTTTCTTT. Translation: CASSPRQGADNTEAFF.

This clonotype has ten or more counts. This chain joins TRBV5-6 and TRBJ2-1; 10 nucleotides align to TRBD2. With V trimmed by 4 bases and J by 13 bases, 11 bases remained unmatched. Germline values: CDR1 SGHDT, CDR2 YYEEEE. The CDR3 has 14 residues. CDR3 sequence: CASSPDPTSGIQFF. The CDR3 region has the DNA TGTGCCAGCAGCCCGGACCCTACTAGCGGGATTCAGTTCTTC.

This clonotype has a count of ten or more. V is TRBV5-1 and J is TRBJ2-1; 7 bases agree with TRBD1. CDR1 is SGHRS, CDR2 YFSETQ, per germline. Germline trimming cut 4 bases from V and 6 bases from J; bases unmatched to any gene: 7. This CDR3 is 14 amino acids long. This CDR3 is CASSGLSGGNEQFF. CDR3 bases: TGCGCCAGCAGCGGTCTTTCAGGGGGCAATGAGCAGTTCTTC.

The CDR3 DNA sequence: TGTGCCAGCAGCTTTTTCAGGACCGGGACAGCCTACGAGCAGTACTTC. It codes for CASSFFRTGTAYEQYF. The chain uses TRBV5-6 and TRBJ2-7; 7 bases are a match to TRBD1. The germline gives CDR1 SGHDT, CDR2 YYEEEE. The J segment lost 2 bases and the V segment lost 2 bases, leaving 10 bases of the junction unmatched. The CDR3 is 16 amino acids.

This clonotype was observed a few times. The V and J genes are TRBV20-1 and TRBJ1-1; D is ambiguous. CDR1 is DFQATT and CDR2 is SNEGSKA in the germline V gene (reference sequence). V was clipped by 6 bases and J by 7 bases, with 9 bases between them. There are 10 residues in the CDR3. In DNA, the CDR3 is TGCAGTGCCCGAACATATGAAGCTTTCTTT. As protein: CSARTYEAFF.